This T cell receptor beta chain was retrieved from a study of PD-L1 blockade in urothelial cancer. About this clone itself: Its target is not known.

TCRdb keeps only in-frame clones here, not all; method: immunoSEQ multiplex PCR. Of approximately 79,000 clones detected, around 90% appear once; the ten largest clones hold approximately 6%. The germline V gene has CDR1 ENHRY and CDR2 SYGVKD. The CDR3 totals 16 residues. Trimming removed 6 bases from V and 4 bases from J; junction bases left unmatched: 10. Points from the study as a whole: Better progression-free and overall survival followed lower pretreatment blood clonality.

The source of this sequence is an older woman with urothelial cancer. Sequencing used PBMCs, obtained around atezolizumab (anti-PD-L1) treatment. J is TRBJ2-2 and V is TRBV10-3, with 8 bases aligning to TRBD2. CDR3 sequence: CAIRNSGGQGTGELFF. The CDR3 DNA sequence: TGTGCCATCAGGAACTCGGGGGGGCAGGGCACCGGGGAGCTGTTTTTT.